Only one count was recorded for the clone carrying this TCR beta chain. The antigen is not known. This CDR3 is 12 amino acids long. This record belongs to a study of cytomegalovirus exposure and HLA in healthy donors. Primers for the PCR totalled 60 Vbeta and 13 Jbeta. Clones were sequenced by immunoSEQ multiplex PCR, and TCRdb holds only the in-frame ones, with some missing. Seen here are 75,000 to 90,000 clones, 60% to 85% observed once, and the top ten hold around 5.1%. Study-level points and caveats: Donor immune exposure was known only as CMV serostatus. While the bulk of TCR sequences proved rare, some public TCRs turned up in many donors.

In nominal health when sampled, donors likely had unrecorded immune exposures nonetheless. The rearrangement uses TRBV12-2 and TRBJ2-2; TRBD2 is the table's D call, not checked against the DNA. TRBV12-2 is a pseudogene. This receptor was identified in a male donor in good health and CMV-seropositive. The sequencing input was PBMCs. The CDR3 reads CASRLGPRELFF. CDR3 DNA sequence: TGTGCAAGTCGCTTAGGTCCTCGGGAGCTGTTTTTT.